This T cell receptor beta chain was captured by sequencing in a study of blood T cell repertoires in COVID-19. Across the study: The United States, Italy and Spain were the sources of the acute and convalescent COVID-19 samples. PBMCs, B-cell-depleted T cells, or T cells were the source of the cDNA or gDNA that made up the material.

The Seattle patients, enrolled during active infection, were followed longitudinally. Source study methods: Amplification with reference gene primers provided the estimates of nucleated cell counts. The data were produced by immunoSEQ multiplex PCR, yet TCRdb's version contains in-frame clones alone and is incomplete. V, J and clone size reflect that table, while D and trimming were determined from the DNA. The sample yields roughly 300,000 clones, roughly nine tenths seen once. The CDR3 covers 13 residues. Trimming at V came to 5 bases and at J to 7 bases, leaving 6 bases not matched to a gene. CDR1 is SGHNT and CDR2 is YENEEA in the germline V gene. This clone has just a few counts.

This clonotype originated in a woman aged 25 to 39 with COVID-19, enrolled during active disease. The chain recombines TRBV11-3 with TRBJ2-3, with TRBD2 matching over 7 bases. The sequencing sample was made of peripheral blood. CDR3 bases: TGTGCCAGCAGCCCAGCGGGGTTGAATACGCAGTATTTT. Residues: CASSPAGLNTQYF.